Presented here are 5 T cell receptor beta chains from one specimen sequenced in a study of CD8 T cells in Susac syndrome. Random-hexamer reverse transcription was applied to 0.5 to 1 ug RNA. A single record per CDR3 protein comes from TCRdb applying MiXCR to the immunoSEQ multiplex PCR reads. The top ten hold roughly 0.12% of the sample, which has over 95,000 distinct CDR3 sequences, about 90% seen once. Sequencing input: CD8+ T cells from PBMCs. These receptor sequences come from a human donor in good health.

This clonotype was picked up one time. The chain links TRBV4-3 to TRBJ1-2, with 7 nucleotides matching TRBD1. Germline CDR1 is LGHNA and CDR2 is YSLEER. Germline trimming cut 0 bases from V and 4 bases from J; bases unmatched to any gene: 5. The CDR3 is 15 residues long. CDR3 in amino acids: CASSQDLKGAYGYTF. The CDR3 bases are TGCGCCAGCAGCCAAGATCTGAAGGGGGCCTATGGCTACACCTTC.

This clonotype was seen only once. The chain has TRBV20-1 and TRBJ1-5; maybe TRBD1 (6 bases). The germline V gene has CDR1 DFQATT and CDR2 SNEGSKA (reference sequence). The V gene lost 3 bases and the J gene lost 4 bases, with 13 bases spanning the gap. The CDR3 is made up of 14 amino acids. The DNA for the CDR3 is TGCAGTGCTAGTGGCAGGGGAAGGAATCAGCCCCAGCATTTT. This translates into CSASGRGRNQPQHF.

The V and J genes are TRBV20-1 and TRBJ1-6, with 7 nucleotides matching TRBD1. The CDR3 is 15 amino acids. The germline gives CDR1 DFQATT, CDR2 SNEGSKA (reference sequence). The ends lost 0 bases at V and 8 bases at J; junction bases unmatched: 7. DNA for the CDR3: TGCAGTGCTAGAGATAGTGCCAGGGGGGATTCACCCCTCCACTTT. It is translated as CSARDSARGDSPLHF.

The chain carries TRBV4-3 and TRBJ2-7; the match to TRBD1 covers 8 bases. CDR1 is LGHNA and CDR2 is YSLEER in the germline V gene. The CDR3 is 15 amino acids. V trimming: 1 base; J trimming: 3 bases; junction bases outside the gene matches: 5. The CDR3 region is CASSQGRDRYYEQYF. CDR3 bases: TGCGCCAGCAGCCAAGGACGGGACAGGTACTACGAGCAGTACTTC.

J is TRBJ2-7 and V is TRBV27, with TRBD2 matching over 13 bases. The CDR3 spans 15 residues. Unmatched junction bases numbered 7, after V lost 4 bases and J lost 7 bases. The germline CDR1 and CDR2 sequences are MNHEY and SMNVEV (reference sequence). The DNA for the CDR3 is TGTGCCAGCAGTTCACTAGCGGGAGGGCCGGATGAGCAGTACTTC. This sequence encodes CASSSLAGGPDEQYF.